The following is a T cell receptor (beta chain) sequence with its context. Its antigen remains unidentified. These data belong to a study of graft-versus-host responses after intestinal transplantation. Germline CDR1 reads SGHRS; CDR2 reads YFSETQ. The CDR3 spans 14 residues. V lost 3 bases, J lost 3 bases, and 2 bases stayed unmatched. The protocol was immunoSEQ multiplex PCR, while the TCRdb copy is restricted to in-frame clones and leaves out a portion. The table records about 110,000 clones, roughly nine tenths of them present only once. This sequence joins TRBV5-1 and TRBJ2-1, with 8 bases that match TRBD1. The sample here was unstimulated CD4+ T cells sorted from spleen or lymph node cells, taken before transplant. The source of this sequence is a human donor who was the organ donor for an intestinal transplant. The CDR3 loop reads CASSSTGGYNEQFF. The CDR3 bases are TGCGCCAGCAGCTCAACAGGGGGCTACAATGAGCAGTTCTTC.